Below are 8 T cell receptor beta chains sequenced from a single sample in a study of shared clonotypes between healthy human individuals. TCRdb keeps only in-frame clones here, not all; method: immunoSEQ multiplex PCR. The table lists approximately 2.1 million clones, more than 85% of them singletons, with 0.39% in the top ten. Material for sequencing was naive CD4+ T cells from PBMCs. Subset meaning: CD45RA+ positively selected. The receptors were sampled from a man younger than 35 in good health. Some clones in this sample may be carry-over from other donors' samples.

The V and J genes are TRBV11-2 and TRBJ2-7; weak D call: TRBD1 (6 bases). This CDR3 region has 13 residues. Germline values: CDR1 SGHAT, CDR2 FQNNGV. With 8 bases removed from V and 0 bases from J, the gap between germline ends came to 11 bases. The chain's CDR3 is CASGRDNSYEQYF. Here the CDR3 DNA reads TGTGCCAGCGGCCGGGACAACTCCTACGAGCAGTACTTC.

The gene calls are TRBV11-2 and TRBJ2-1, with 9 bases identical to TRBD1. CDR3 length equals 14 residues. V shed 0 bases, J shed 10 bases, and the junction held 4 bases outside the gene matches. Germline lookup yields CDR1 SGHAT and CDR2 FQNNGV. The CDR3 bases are TGTGCCAGCAGCTTAGAAACAGGGGGCGGGGAGCAGTTCTTC. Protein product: CASSLETGGGEQFF.

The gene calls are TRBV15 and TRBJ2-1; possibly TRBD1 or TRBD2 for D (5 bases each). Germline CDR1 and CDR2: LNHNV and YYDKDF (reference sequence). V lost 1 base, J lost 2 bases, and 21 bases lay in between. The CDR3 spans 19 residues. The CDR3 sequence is CATSRVYAVSEGPYNEQFF. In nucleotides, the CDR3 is TGTGCCACCAGCAGAGTATACGCTGTGAGCGAGGGGCCCTACAATGAGCAGTTCTTC.

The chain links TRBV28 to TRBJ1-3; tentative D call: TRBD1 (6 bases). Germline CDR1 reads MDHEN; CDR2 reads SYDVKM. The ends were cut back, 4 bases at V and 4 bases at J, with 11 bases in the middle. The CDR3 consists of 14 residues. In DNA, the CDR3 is TGTGCCAGCAGTTCACCAGGGGTAGGAAACACCATATATTTT. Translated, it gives CASSSPGVGNTIYF.

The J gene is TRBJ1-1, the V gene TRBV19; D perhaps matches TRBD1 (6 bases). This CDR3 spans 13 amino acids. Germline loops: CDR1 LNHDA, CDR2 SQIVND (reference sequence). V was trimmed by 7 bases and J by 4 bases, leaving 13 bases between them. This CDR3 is CASNRVRSTEAFF. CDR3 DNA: TGTGCCAGTAACAGGGTGAGGAGCACTGAAGCTTTCTTT.

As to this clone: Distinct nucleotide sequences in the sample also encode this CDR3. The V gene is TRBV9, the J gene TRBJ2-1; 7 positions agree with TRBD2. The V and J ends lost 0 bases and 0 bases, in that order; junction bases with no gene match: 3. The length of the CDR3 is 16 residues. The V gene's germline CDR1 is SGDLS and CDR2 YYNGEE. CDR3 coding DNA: TGTGCCAGCAGCGTAGCCGGCGGGAGCTCCTACAATGAGCAGTTCTTC. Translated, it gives CASSVAGGSSYNEQFF.

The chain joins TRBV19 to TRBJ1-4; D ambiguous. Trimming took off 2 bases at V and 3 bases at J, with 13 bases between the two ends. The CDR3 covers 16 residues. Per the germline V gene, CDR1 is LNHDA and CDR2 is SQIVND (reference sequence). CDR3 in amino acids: CASSIPGRKANEKLFF. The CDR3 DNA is TGTGCCAGTAGTATACCAGGTCGAAAGGCTAATGAAAAACTGTTTTTT.

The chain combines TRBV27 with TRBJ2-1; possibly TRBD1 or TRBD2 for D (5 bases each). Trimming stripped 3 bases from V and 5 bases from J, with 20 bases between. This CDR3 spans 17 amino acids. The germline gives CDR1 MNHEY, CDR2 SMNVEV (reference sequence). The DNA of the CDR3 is TGTGCCAGCAGTTTCTCAACCGGGACCATACCCGACAATGAGCAGTTCTTC. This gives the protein CASSFSTGTIPDNEQFF.